The 7 T cell receptor beta chains presented below share a single source sample, sequenced in a study of cytomegalovirus exposure and HLA in healthy donors. With 60 Vbeta and 13 Jbeta primers, the PCR was carried out. The repertoire was sequenced with immunoSEQ multiplex PCR; TCRdb's copy has only in-frame clones and lacks some. This sample has some 110,000 clones, with 78% found just once. The specimen sequenced was PBMCs. Every receptor here comes from a man in his thirties or forties in good health and CMV-seronegative.

The rearrangement joins TRBV6-1 to TRBJ2-1; 7 bases fit TRBD2. Losses at the gene ends were 7 bases for V and 12 bases for J; bases not matched to a gene: 15. CDR3 length: 14 residues. CDR1 MNHNS and CDR2 SASEGT come from the germline V gene. Written as DNA, the CDR3 is TGTGCCAGCATTAAAGGACTAGAAAGTGTGGTGCAGTTCTTC. As protein: CASIKGLESVVQFF.

This clone was observed a handful of times. The junction and the germline gene differ at one end; a read error may be behind it. This chain links TRBV6-1 with TRBJ2-7; 7 positions agree with TRBD1. The CDR3 spans 14 residues. Looked up from germline, CDR1 is MNHNS and CDR2 is SASEGT. The CDR3 DNA reads TGTGCCAGCAGCGAAGGACAGGAGCCCTACGAGCAGTACTTC. Residues: CASSEGQEPYEQYF.

On this clone itself: This sample includes further DNA sequences coding for the same CDR3. The chain employs TRBV6-5 and TRBJ1-2; D remains unclear. The CDR3 loop spans 11 amino acids. Germline CDR1 MNHEY, CDR2 SVGAGI. The germline V and J ends were trimmed by 4 bases and 8 bases, with 8 bases remaining between them. CDR3 protein: CASSSPYGYTF. DNA for the CDR3: TGTGCCAGCAGTTCCCCCTACGGCTACACCTTC.

This clone came up a few times. The genes are TRBV4-3 and TRBJ1-1, with no clear D. Germline values: CDR1 LGHNA, CDR2 YSLEER. Trimming pared 1 base from V and 1 base from J, leaving 10 bases between. The CDR3 contains 15 residues. The CDR3 DNA is TGCGCCAGCAGCCAAGGAGGGAGGGCGAACACTGAAGCTTTCTTT. It specifies CASSQGGRANTEAFF.

The V and J genes are TRBV27 and TRBJ2-2, with D possibly being TRBD1 (6 bases). V gave up 4 bases and J gave up 0 bases, with 15 bases separating them. Germline V gene data show CDR1 as MNHEY and CDR2 as SMNVEV (reference sequence). This CDR3 comprises 17 residues. The CDR3 reads CASSSLRGTANTGELFF. CDR3 nucleotides: TGTGCCAGCAGTTCTCTGAGGGGGACCGCGAACACCGGGGAGCTGTTTTTT.

V and J are TRBV9 and TRBJ2-7; 11 bases match TRBD2. V was pared by 3 bases and J by 4 bases, with 9 bases of the junction left unmatched. The CDR3 runs to 16 residues. The germline CDR1 and CDR2 sequences are SGDLS and YYNGEE. The CDR3 protein is CASSAHAGTSGYEQYF. The CDR3 bases are TGTGCCAGCAGCGCCCACGCCGGGACTAGCGGATACGAGCAGTACTTC.

This clone was observed a few times. The junction does not match germline at one end; this may be a read error. Other DNA sequences in the same sample also yield this CDR3. V gene TRBV27 combines with J gene TRBJ1-6; D gene unclear. The CDR3 runs 17 residues. The V gene's germline CDR1 is MNHEY and CDR2 SMNVEV (reference sequence). CDR3 residues: CASSLGRWSSYNSPLHF. The CDR3 DNA is TGTGCCAGCAGCCTTGGAAGATGGAGCTCCTATAATTCCCCCCTCCACTTT.